This T cell receptor beta chain stems from a study of identical twins. Points from the study as a whole: A cross-sectional statistical analysis, not follow-up of the same donors, supported the conclusions. Among out-of-frame alpha sequences shared by twins, low generation probability occurred in excess. In cord blood, abundant beta clonotypes had fewer insertions; memory showed no trend. It was out-of-frame TCR alpha sharing in monozygotic twins that models underestimated.

V lost 3 bases, J lost 3 bases, and 12 bases lay in between. From germline, CDR1 is LNHDA and CDR2 SQIVND (reference sequence). The CDR3 extends over 15 amino acids. This clonotype was counted between two and nine times. Its antigen is still unknown. Via MiXCR, TCRdb re-called the 5' RACE reads, giving one row per CDR3 protein. Found here are 350,000 to 400,000 distinct CDR3 sequences, approximately 9.1% of them singletons; the top ten hold roughly 8.9%. The sequencing sample was made of naive T cells sorted from blood. This receptor was identified in a woman aged 50 to 60 in good health. The chain carries TRBV19 and TRBJ1-5; perhaps TRBD1 as D (6 bases). The CDR3 spells CASSMQDSFNQPQHF. The CDR3 coding sequence is TGTGCCAGTAGTATGCAGGACAGTTTCAATCAGCCCCAGCATTTT.